The source of this T cell receptor beta chain is a study of blood T cell repertoires in COVID-19. The assay was immunoSEQ multiplex PCR, and TCRdb's table has in-frame clones only and misses some. The repertoire holds about 260,000 clones, more than 85% seen once, with over 4% in the top ten. There are 17 residues in the CDR3. The germline V gene encodes CDR1 SGDLS and CDR2 YYNGEE. Germline trimming cut 3 bases from V and 4 bases from J; bases unmatched to any gene: 11. Patients in Seattle were enrolled during active infection, then followed longitudinally. A single count supports this clone. This chain uses TRBV9 with TRBJ2-2; TRBD2 matches at 8 bases. Sequencing was carried out using peripheral blood. The source is an older woman with COVID-19, enrolled during active disease. CDR3: CASSAPGRGGITGELFF. As DNA, the CDR3 is TGTGCCAGCAGCGCCCCCGGACGGGGGGGTATCACCGGGGAGCTGTTTTTT.